The clone carrying this T cell receptor (beta chain) was seen repeatedly, ten times or more. Its specificity is unknown. Germline V lookup: CDR1 LNHDA, CDR2 SQIVND (reference sequence). CDR3 size: 14 residues. Trimming cost V 7 bases and J 5 bases, with 17 bases left between them. This sample was taken from a study of T-cell reconstitution after alpha-beta-depleted transplantation in children. Study-wide results and limits: T-cell counts and diversity were attributed mostly to newly produced T cells one year after transplant. The origin of high day-60 TCRbeta diversity in some patients lay in surviving recipient T cells and thymic progenitors. Reports say that about two months after transplant, the alpha-beta T cells came out of several hundred graft clones that had expanded.

As it was prepared, the TCRbeta library received unique molecular identifiers. TCRdb reprocessed the PCR reads with MiXCR, giving one entry per CDR3 protein. The table shows about 280,000 distinct CDR3 sequences, with 11% occurring only once. The sample in question was peripheral blood, obtained 180 days after TCRalphabeta/CD19-depleted stem cell transplant. This sequence originates from a male patient aged 2-15 years who had a stem cell transplant for chronic granulomatous disease, so the T cells may come from the graft donor. The chain employs TRBV19 and TRBJ1-1, with D perhaps TRBD1 (6 bases). The CDR3 sequence is CASTLVGGRTEAFF. CDR3 bases: TGTGCCAGTACCCTCGTGGGGGGCAGAACTGAAGCTTTCTTT.